Listed below are T cell receptor beta chains from one sample, sequenced in a study of T cell changes during pregnancy in multiple sclerosis. Produced via immunoSEQ multiplex PCR; TCRdb's table is partial and in-frame only. The sample lists tens of thousands of clones, about nine tenths seen once, with around 10% in the top ten. Sequenced here: CD8+ T cells from peripheral blood mononuclear cells, sampled before pregnancy. These receptors all stem from a female donor with multiple sclerosis, enrolled in a pregnancy study. The CDR3 runs from the conserved cysteine through the conserved F or W. D genes are given only for firm matches. Clone size is not always given. Where it is, it says once, few, many or a class for expanded clones.

.	TRBJ2-1	TRBV6-5	TRBD2	TGTGCCAGCAGTTACTTTGCGGGAGTGAACAATGAGCAGTTCTTC	CASSYFAGVNNEQFF
.	TRBJ1-1	TRBV29-1	TRBD1	TGCAGCGCTATTACAGGGGGTACTGAAGCTTTCTTT	CSAITGGTEAFF
.	TRBJ1-1	TRBV5-5	.	TGTGCCAGCAAAAAGACAGTCACTGAAGCTTTCTTT	CASKKTVTEAFF
.	TRBJ1-5	TRBV7-6	.	TGTGCCAGCAGCTTAGCGAGTGGTCCCCAGCATTTT	CASSLASGPQHF
.	TRBJ2-5	TRBV11-2	.	TGTGCCAGCAGCTTAGACACTCGAGAGACCCAGTACTTC	CASSLDTRETQYF
.	TRBJ2-5	TRBV15	TRBD1	TGTGCCACCAGCAGAGGGGGACAGCAAGAGACCCAGTACTTC	CATSRGGQQETQYF
.	TRBJ1-4	TRBV6-1	.	TGTGCCAGCAGTGAAGTGACAGTTAATGAAAAACTGTTTTTT	CASSEVTVNEKLFF
.	TRBJ2-7	TRBV13	TRBD2	TGTGCCAGCATCGCCCCGGCGGGAGCCTCGGAGCAGTACTTC	CASIAPAGASEQYF
many	TRBJ1-1	TRBV27	.	TGTGCCAGCAGCTTCGCAGGCGGGCCTGAAGCTTTCTTT	CASSFAGGPEAFF
.	TRBJ1-2	TRBV30	.	TGTGCCTGGAACTTGGGGGGTATTGAAGGCTACACCTTC	CAWNLGGIEGYTF
.	TRBJ1-5	TRBV27	.	TGTGCCAGCAGTACAGGTAATCAGCCCCAGCATTTT	CASSTGNQPQHF
.	TRBJ1-1	TRBV29-1	.	TGCAGCGTCAGGGGTTCGGCGACCGACCTGAACACTGAAGCTTTCTTT	CSVRGSATDLNTEAFF
.	TRBJ2-7	TRBV5-4	.	TGTGCCAGCAGCTTGGATACAGGGCTGAGCTACGAGCAGTACTTC	CASSLDTGLSYEQYF
.	TRBJ2-3	TRBV16	TRBD2	TGTGCCAGCAGCCAATCACCCCAGACTAGCGGGATCAGTACAGATACGCAGTATTTT	CASSQSPQTSGISTDTQYF
.	TRBJ1-2	TRBV6-1	.	TGTGCCAGCAGTGAACGTGTCCGGGGGAACTATGGCTACACCTTC	CASSERVRGNYGYTF
.	TRBJ2-3	TRBV10-3	.	TGTGCCATCACCTGGGTTTCTTCGGGTGACAGTCCCACAGATACGCAGTATTTT	CAITWVSSGDSPTDTQYF
.	TRBJ2-7	TRBV27	TRBD1	TGTGCCAGCAGTTTCGGGACAGGGTCATACGAGCAGTACTTC	CASSFGTGSYEQYF
.	TRBJ2-1	TRBV27	TRBD2	TGTGCCAGCAGTTACCGCCTGGGGAGGGGTGAGCAGTTCTTC	CASSYRLGRGEQFF
.	TRBJ2-5	TRBV4-1	.	TGCGCCAGCAGCCTCGGCACAGGATACGAGACCCAGTACTTC	CASSLGTGYETQYF
.	TRBJ1-2	TRBV6-5	.	TGTGCCAGCAGACCTACTTCGGGTAATGGCTACACCTTC	CASRPTSGNGYTF
.	TRBJ1-1	TRBV5-1	.	TGCGCCAGCAGCTTTCGGGAGGAAGCTTTCTTT	CASSFREEAFF
.	TRBJ2-7	TRBV7-2	TRBD1	TGTGCCAGCAGACTAGGGACAGGGGTCACCTACGAGCAGTACTTC	CASRLGTGVTYEQYF
.	TRBJ2-7	TRBV7-2	.	TGTGCCAGCAGCTTCGCCTACGAGCAGTACTTC	CASSFAYEQYF
medium-sized	TRBJ2-7	TRBV5-8	TRBD1	TGTGCCAGCAGCTCTCGACAGGGACCGTCGTACGAGCAGTACTTC	CASSSRQGPSYEQYF
.	TRBJ2-3	TRBV6-5	.	TGTGCCAGCAGTTACCTCTTCCCTGAGGGTACGCAGTATTTT	CASSYLFPEGTQYF
.	TRBJ1-2	TRBV19	TRBD1	TGTGCCAGTAGTAGGACAGGGAGGAGCTACACCTTC	CASSRTGRSYTF
once	TRBJ2-7	TRBV28	.	TGTGCCAGCAGTAAGGACAGATACTACGAGCAGTACTTC	CASSKDRYYEQYF
.	TRBJ2-1	TRBV30	.	TGTGCCTGGAGAATAGCCAATGAGCAGTTCTTC	CAWRIANEQFF
once	TRBJ2-7	TRBV7-8	TRBD1	TGTGCCAGCAGCCCAGGACAGGGCTTAGCCTACGAGCAGTACTTC	CASSPGQGLAYEQYF
.	TRBJ2-1	TRBV7-2	TRBD2	TGTGCCAGCAGCGCTAGCGGGGCCCCCTCCTACAATGAGCAGTTCTTC	CASSASGAPSYNEQFF
.	TRBJ1-2	TRBV6-1	.	TGTGCCAGCAGTGCGTTACTGTACTACACCTTC	CASSALLYYTF